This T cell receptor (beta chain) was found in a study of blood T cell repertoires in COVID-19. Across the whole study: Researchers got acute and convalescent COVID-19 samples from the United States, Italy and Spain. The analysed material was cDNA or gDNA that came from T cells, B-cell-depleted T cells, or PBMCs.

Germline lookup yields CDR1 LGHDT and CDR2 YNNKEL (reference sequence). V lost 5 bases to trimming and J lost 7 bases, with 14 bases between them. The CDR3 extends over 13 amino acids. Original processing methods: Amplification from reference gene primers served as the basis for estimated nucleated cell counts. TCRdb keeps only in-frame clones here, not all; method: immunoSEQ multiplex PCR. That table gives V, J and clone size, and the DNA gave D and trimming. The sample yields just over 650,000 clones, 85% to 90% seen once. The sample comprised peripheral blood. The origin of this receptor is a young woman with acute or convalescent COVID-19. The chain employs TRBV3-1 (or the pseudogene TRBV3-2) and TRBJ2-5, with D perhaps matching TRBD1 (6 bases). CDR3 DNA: TGTGCCAGCAGCTTAGGACAGTACGTGACCCAGTACTTC. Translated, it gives CASSLGQYVTQYF.